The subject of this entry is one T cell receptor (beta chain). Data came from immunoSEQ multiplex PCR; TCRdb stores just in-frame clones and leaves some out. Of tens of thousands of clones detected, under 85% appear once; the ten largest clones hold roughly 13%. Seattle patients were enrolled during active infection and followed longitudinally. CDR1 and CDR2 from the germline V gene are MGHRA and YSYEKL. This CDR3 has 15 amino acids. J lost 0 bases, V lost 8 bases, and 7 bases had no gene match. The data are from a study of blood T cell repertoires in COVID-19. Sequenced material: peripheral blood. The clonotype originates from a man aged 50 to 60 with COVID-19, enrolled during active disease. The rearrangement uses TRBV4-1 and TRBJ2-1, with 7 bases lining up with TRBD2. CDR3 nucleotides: TGCGCCAGCGGGGAGGGCGTTGGCTCCTACAATGAGCAGTTCTTC. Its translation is CASGEGVGSYNEQFF.